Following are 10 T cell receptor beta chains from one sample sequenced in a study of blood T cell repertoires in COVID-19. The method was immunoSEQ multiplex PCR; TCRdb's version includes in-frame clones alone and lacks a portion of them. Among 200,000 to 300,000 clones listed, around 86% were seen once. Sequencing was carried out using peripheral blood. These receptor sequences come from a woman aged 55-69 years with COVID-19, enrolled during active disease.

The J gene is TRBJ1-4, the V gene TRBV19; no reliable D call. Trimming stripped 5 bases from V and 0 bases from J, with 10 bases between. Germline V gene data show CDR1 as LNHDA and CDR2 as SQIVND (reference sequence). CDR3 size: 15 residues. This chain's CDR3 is CASSPERTTNEKLFF. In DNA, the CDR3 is TGTGCCAGTAGTCCCGAGCGTACAACTAATGAAAAACTGTTTTTT.

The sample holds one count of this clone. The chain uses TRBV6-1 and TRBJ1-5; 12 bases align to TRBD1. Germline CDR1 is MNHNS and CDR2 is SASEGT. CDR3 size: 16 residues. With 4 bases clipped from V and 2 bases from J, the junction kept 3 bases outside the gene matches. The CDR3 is CASSAGTGGGNQPQHF. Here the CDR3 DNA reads TGTGCCAGCAGTGCCGGGACAGGGGGCGGCAATCAGCCCCAGCATTTT.

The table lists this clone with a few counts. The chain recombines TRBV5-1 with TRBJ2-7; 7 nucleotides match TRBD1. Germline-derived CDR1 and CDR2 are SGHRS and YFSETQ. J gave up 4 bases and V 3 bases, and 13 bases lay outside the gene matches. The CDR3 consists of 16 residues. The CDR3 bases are TGCGCCAGCAGCTGGGCGGACAGGCAGGCACCTTACGAGCAGTACTTC. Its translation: CASSWADRQAPYEQYF.

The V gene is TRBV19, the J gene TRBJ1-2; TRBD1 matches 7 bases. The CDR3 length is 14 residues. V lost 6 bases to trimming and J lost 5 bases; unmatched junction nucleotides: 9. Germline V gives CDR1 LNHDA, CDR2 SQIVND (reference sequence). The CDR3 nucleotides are TGTGCCAGTAGGCGGGACAGTCTTAAGTATGGCTACACCTTC. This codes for CASRRDSLKYGYTF.

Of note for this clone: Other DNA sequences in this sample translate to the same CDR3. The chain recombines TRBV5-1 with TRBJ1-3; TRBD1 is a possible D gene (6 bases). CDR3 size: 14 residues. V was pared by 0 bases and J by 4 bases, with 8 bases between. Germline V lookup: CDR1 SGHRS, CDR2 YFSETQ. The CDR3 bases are TGCGCCAGCAGCTTGGGCCAGGGGGGAAACACCATATATTTT. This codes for CASSLGQGGNTIYF.

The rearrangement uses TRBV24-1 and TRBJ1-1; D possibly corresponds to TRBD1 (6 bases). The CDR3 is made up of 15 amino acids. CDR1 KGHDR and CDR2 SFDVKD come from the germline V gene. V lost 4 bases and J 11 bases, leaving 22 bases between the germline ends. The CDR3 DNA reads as TGTGCCACCAGTGACGCTGCCCAGGGGCCAGCGGGGGCTTTCTTT. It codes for CATSDAAQGPAGAFF.

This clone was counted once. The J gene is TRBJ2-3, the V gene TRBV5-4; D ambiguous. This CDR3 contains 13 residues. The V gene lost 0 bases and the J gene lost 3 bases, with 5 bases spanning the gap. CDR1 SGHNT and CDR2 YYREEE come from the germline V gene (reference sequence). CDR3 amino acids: CASSLVSTDTQYF. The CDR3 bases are TGTGCCAGCAGCTTGGTGTCGACAGATACGCAGTATTTT.

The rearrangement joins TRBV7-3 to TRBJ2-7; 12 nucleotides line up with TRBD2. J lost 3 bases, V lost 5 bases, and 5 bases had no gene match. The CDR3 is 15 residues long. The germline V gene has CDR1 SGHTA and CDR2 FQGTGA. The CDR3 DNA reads TGTGCCAGCAGCCTAGGACTAGCGGGACTCTACGAGCAGTACTTC. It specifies CASSLGLAGLYEQYF.

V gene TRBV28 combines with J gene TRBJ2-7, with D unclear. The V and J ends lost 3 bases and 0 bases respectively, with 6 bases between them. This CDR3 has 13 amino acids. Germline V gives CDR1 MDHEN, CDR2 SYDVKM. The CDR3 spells CASSLPSSYEQYF. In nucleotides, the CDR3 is TGTGCCAGCAGTTTGCCCAGCTCCTACGAGCAGTACTTC.

CDR3 in DNA: TGTGCCAGCAGGGAAGGGACAGGGGATAATTCACCCCTCCACTTT. Amino acid sequence: CASREGTGDNSPLHF. The V and J genes are TRBV6-6 and TRBJ1-6, with 10 bases that match TRBD1. The CDR3 totals 15 residues. The germline V gene encodes CDR1 MNHNY and CDR2 SVGAGI (reference sequence). Trimming took 6 bases from V and 5 from J; bases not matched to a gene: 4.